This T cell receptor beta chain was sequenced during a study of identifying expanded T cells in peripheral blood. Profiled with immunoSEQ multiplex PCR; TCRdb holds only in-frame clones, not every one. This table holds 50,000 to 65,000 clones, roughly nine tenths found once. This CDR3 is 14 amino acids long. V lost 6 bases, J lost 6 bases, and 16 bases lay in between. Per germline, CDR1 MNHNS and CDR2 SASEGT. This chain links TRBV6-1 with TRBJ2-3; D tentatively reads TRBD1 or TRBD2 (5 bases each). Sequencing used blood. This TCR was sampled from a person aged 18 to 69 in good health. As DNA, the CDR3 is TGTGCCAGCAGGGTCCGGGACGGTCGGGATACGCAGTATTTT. Residues: CASRVRDGRDTQYF.